The 7 T cell receptor beta chains listed next were all sequenced from one sample in a study of shared clonotypes between healthy human individuals. Data came from immunoSEQ multiplex PCR; TCRdb stores just in-frame clones and leaves some out. This table has 1,500,000 or so clones, more than 95% appearing once. Source material: naive CD4+ T cells sorted from blood. Subset here: CD45RA+ positively selected. Receptors were obtained from a man aged 25-45 years in good health.

J is TRBJ2-1 and V is TRBV4-3; 7 bases are a match to TRBD2. Germline CDR1 and CDR2: LGHNA and YSLEER. The CDR3 has 18 residues. V was pared by 4 bases and J by 3 bases, with 15 bases of the junction left unmatched. CDR3 residues: CASSLETWTSRSYNEQFF. CDR3 bases: TGCGCCAGCAGCCTGGAGACTTGGACTAGTCGAAGCTACAATGAGCAGTTCTTC.

V and J are TRBV5-4 and TRBJ2-3; D is possibly TRBD1 or TRBD2 (5 bases each). This CDR3 is built from 15 residues. Between the trimmed V and J ends, which lost 6 bases and 2 bases, there was a span of 16 bases. From germline, CDR1 is SGHNT and CDR2 YYREEE (reference sequence). The CDR3 DNA sequence: TGTGCCAGCAAGGACCAGAGGGGCCTCACAGATACGCAGTATTTT. Protein product: CASKDQRGLTDTQYF.

V usage is TRBV2 and J usage is TRBJ1-6, with D perhaps matching TRBD1 (5 bases). Germline CDR1 SNHLY, CDR2 FYNNEI. V was clipped by 6 bases and J by 5 bases, with 5 bases between them. The CDR3 runs to 12 residues. CDR3 DNA sequence: TGTGCCAGCAGGGGGGATAATTCACCCCTCCACTTT. Residues: CASRGDNSPLHF.

This sequence joins TRBV9 and TRBJ1-1; no firm D call. Per germline, CDR1 SGDLS and CDR2 YYNGEE. This CDR3 has 14 amino acids. Trimming removed 3 bases at V and 2 bases at J, with 11 bases between. The CDR3 DNA sequence: TGTGCCAGCAGCGCAACAACAGCCAACACTGAAGCTTTCTTT. Protein: CASSATTANTEAFF.

This sequence joins TRBV15 and TRBJ2-1; D assignment may be TRBD1 or TRBD2 (5 bases each). Trimming cost V 5 bases and J 7 bases, with 15 bases left between them. This CDR3 is 14 amino acids long. Per germline, CDR1 LNHNV and CDR2 YYDKDF (reference sequence). CDR3 sequence: CATSGRMGENEQFF. For the CDR3, the DNA is TGTGCCACCAGCGGGAGAATGGGGGAGAATGAGCAGTTCTTC. The variable domain in full, completed from reference TRBV15 and TRBJ2-1, reads DAMVIQNPRYQVTQFGKPVTLSCSQTLNHNVMYWYQQKSSQAPKLLFHYYDKDFNNEADTPDNFQSRRPNTSFCFLDIRSPGLGDTAMYLCATSGRMGENEQFFGPGTRLTVL.

The rearrangement joins TRBV19 to TRBJ2-4; maybe TRBD1 (5 bases). From germline, CDR1 is LNHDA and CDR2 SQIVND (reference sequence). V shed 6 bases and J shed 0 bases, with 12 bases lying between them. This CDR3 is built from 15 residues. The CDR3 nucleotides read TGTGCCAGTAGACAGTCAGGGCTAGCCAAAAACATTCAGTACTTC. Translating it yields CASRQSGLAKNIQYF.

The V gene is TRBV30, the J gene TRBJ1-2, with 7 bases that match TRBD1. Germline CDR1 and CDR2: GTSNPN and SVGIG (reference sequence). The CDR3 has 14 residues. After removal of 3 bases from V and 3 bases from J, the junction contained 7 bases not matched to a gene. The CDR3 DNA is TGTGCCTGGAGAGAAACAGGGGTACACTATGGCTACACCTTC. Protein: CAWRETGVHYGYTF.